The 3 T cell receptor beta chains given below trace back to one sample, sequenced in a study of breast tumors, draining lymph nodes, adjacent tissues. Breast cancer patients provided tissue from their axillary draining lymph nodes. TCRdb independently ran MiXCR on the multiplex PCR reads; one entry per CDR3 protein. The sample has 100,000 or so distinct CDR3 sequences; 20% to 25% are singletons. Sequencing was performed on axillary lymph node tissue. The source of these receptors is a female donor with breast cancer. Some clones in this sample may be carry-over from other donors' samples.

About this clonotype itself: Given a much more abundant clone one base away, this may be a read error. Written as DNA, the CDR3 is TGTGCCAGTAGTGTCACCCGCTCCTACAATGAGCAGCTCTTC. It encodes CASSVTRSYNEQLF. V gene TRBV19 combines with J gene TRBJ2-1; D unresolved. CDR3 length: 14 residues. Germline CDR1 and CDR2: LNHDA and SQIVND (reference sequence).

V is TRBV28 and J is TRBJ1-5; D call uncertain. The CDR3 has 12 residues. V was pared by 7 bases and J by 4 bases, with 8 bases between. Germline V gives CDR1 MDHEN, CDR2 SYDVKM. The CDR3 loop reads CASNESNQPQHF. CDR3 sequence (DNA): TGTGCCAGCAACGAGAGTAATCAGCCCCAGCATTTT.

This clonotype was counted at least ten times. The chain is built from TRBV30 and TRBJ2-3; TRBD2 aligns across 11 bases. Trimming took 3 bases from V and 1 from J; bases not matched to a gene: 0. Germline V gene data show CDR1 as GTSNPN and CDR2 as SVGIG (reference sequence). There are 14 residues in the CDR3. DNA of the CDR3: TGTGCCTGGAGACTAGCGGGGGGCACAGATACGCAGTATTTT. Protein product: CAWRLAGGTDTQYF.